This TCR beta chain was observed in a study of blood T cells in healthy people across ages (dated by TCRdb to the mid-2010s). About the full investigation: In model experiments, roughly one uniquely barcoded TCR beta cDNA molecule per two T cells was captured by template switching. For two donors (one aged 18 to 30 and one aged 80 or older), the study analyzed two additional independent replicas of 1 million unique cDNA reads from the same blood draw. Donors of different ages were randomly distributed across sequencing lanes to avoid experimental bias. To track age-related changes in TCR beta repertoire diversity, the study relied on deep sequencing normalized with unique cDNA molecular identifiers. The donors were divided into four age groups: young (average about 15 years), middle-aged (about 40), aged (under 70) and long-lived (roughly 82). Results and caveats for the whole study, not just this receptor: As age increased, observed TCR beta diversity per million T cells dropped in a roughly linear way, and a significant reduction was already evident by age 40. Observed TCR beta diversity correlated strongly with the percentage of naive T cells measured by flow cytometry. Conclusive comparison of naive and antigen-experienced compartments was prevented by the profiling of bulk unsorted PBMCs. Estimates of total diversity based on one million sequenced T cells were considered lower bounds and underestimates. Compared with the aged group, more naive CD4+ T cells, fewer expanded clones and increased TCR diversity were shown by the long-lived group, suggesting age selection. The CMV infection status of donors was not known, potentially confounding age-related changes in expanded clonotypes.

Receptors were amplified or captured by 5' RACE. Sequencing was performed on an Illumina HiSeq 2500. A second PCR of about 6 to 11 cycles was performed with a sample-barcoded 5' primer and a J-beta primer mix. Each TCR beta cDNA molecule received a unique molecular identifier from a template-switch 5' adaptor carrying 12 random nucleotides. At least 2.5 million CDR3-containing paired-end reads were obtained from each sample. First-strand cDNA was synthesized from all RNA with the Mint cDNA synthesis kit, primed by a TRBC-specific oligonucleotide. Following uracil-DNA glycosylase treatment, all cDNA underwent a first 18-cycle PCR with the universal primers M1SS and BC2_uni_R. The study's own analysis went as follows. For normalization, 1 million high-quality reads were randomly selected from each sample, with every read carrying a distinct molecular identifier. Reads with shared molecular identifiers were discarded instead of being binned into consensus sequences. CDR3 identification, clonotype clustering and error correction used MiTCR with a Q25 quality threshold and the strictest error-elimination algorithm. A nonparametric unseen species model with Euler transformation was used to estimate lower-bound total TCR beta diversity. In TCRdb, the public reads were trimmed at Q25 with fastp and aligned with MiXCR, with productive beta chains retained. A single entry per CDR3 protein holds the most common genes and DNA from its merged rows. The V and J calls reflect TCRdb's pipeline rather than the authors' work. For this sample the table gives 1.4 million to 1.5 million distinct CDR3 sequences, of which 42% were detected only once. Jointly, the top ten make up 7.9% of the sample.

The cysteine opens and the phenylalanine closes a CDR3 of 18 amino acids. The kept DNA is CDR3 alone, 54 bases in frame from the first base. From a lookup of the germline V gene, CDR1 and CDR2 are LGHNA and YNFKEQ. From V the trimming removes 3 bases and from J it removes 9 bases, while the gene matches leave 15 bases of the junction unaccounted for. Donors were a few dozen systemically healthy Caucasian individuals from Russia aged 6 to 90 years. Roughly 9 milliliters of peripheral blood were drawn from each donor into EDTA-treated Vacutainer tubes. Ficoll-Paque density-gradient centrifugation was used to isolate PBMCs, with at least 6.5 million per sample. Trizol reagent was used to extract total RNA from PBMCs, with at least 6 micrograms per sample. Naive CD45RAhigh/CD27high T cell percentages were measured by flow cytometry on a PBMC aliquot from every donor. Comment on this clonotype: There is no known antigen for this receptor. No much larger clone is present one base from it, and per-base qualities are unavailable.

The origin of this receptor is a woman aged 18-29 years in good health. The chain joins TRBV4-2 to TRBJ2-1, with 12 bases in between that match TRBD2. Sample: blood. The CDR3 protein is CASSQESHTSGGIPEQFF. In nucleotides, the sequence is TGTGCCAGCAGCCAGGAGAGCCACACTAGCGGGGGGATCCCTGAGCAGTTCTTC.